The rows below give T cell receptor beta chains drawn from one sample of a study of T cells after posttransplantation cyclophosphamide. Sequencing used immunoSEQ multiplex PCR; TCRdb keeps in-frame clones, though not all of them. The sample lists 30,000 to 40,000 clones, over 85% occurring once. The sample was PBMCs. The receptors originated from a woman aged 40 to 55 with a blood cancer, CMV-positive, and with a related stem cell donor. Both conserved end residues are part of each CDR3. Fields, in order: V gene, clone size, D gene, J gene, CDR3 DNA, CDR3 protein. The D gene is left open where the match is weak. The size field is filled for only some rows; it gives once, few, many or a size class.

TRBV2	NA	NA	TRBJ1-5	TGTGCCAGCAGTGTAGAAGGGGTGGGTCAGCCCCAGCATTTT	CASSVEGVGQPQHF
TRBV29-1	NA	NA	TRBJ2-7	TGCAGCGTTGAAGTAAACGGGGGAGGTTACGAGCAGTACTTC	CSVEVNGGGYEQYF
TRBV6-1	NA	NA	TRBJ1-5	TGTGCCAGCACCCAGGATCAGCCCCAGCATTTT	CASTQDQPQHF
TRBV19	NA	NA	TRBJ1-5	TGTGCCGCCGGGAGGGGGGGCAAGGGCCAGCCCCAGCATTTT	CAAGRGGKGQPQHF
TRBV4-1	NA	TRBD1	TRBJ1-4	TGCGCCAGCAGCCCAGGGACAGTTGAAAAACTGTTTTTT	CASSPGTVEKLFF
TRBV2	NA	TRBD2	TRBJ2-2	TGTGCCAGACATAGCGGGCCCGCCGGGGAGCTGTTTTTT	CARHSGPAGELFF
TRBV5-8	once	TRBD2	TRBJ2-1	TGTGCCAGCAGCTCTTTTAGACTAGCGGGGAGTGAGCAGTTCTTC	CASSSFRLAGSEQFF
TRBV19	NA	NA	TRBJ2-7	TGTGCCAGTAGTATAGACTACAGGTCGGAGCAGTACTTC	CASSIDYRSEQYF
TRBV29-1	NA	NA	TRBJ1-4	TGCAGCGTTGGCCATCAGGGTGAAAAACTGTTTTTT	CSVGHQGEKLFF
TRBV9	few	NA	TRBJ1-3	TGTGCCAGCAGCGTAGCAGGGGCAAGAGGAAACACCATATATTTT	CASSVAGARGNTIYF
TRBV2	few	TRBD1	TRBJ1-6	TGTGCCAGCGGCAGGGACAGCAATAATTCACCCCTCCACTTT	CASGRDSNNSPLHF
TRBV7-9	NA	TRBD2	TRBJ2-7	TGTGCCAGCAGCTCCCCGACTAGCGCCTACGAGCAGTACTTC	CASSSPTSAYEQYF
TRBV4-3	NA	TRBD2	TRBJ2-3	TGCGCCAGCAGCCTACTGTCGTCTAGCGGGGGGGCACGGGATACGCAGTATTTT	CASSLLSSSGGARDTQYF
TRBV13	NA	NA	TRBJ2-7	TGTGCCAGCAGCTCCCTGCGACAGTCCCCTACACCCTACGAGCAGTACTTC	CASSSLRQSPTPYEQYF
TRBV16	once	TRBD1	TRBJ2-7	TGTGCCAGCAGCTTCCGGGGACAGGGGTTCGAGCAGTACTTC	CASSFRGQGFEQYF
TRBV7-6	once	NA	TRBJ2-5	TGTGCCAGCAGCCGGAGGGGAGCGGCAGGGGGACAAGAGACCCAGTACTTC	CASSRRGAAGGQETQYF
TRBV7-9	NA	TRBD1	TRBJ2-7	TGTGCCAGCAGCGACGCATCGGGACAGGGATTCTACGAGCAGTACTTC	CASSDASGQGFYEQYF
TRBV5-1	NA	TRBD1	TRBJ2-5	TGCGCCAGCACCCCAGGGGGCTCTCAAGAGACCCAGTACTTC	CASTPGGSQETQYF
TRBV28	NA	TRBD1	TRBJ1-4	TGTGCCAGCAGTCCGGGAAGACAGGGAACTAAGAGTGAAAAACTGTTTTTT	CASSPGRQGTKSEKLFF
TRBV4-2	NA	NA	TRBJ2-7	TGTGCCAGCAGCCTCTCAGGCCGTTACGAGCAGTACTTC	CASSLSGRYEQYF
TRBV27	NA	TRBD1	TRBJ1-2	TGTGCCAGCAGTTCGGGACAGGGGATAGACTTTGGCTACACCTTC	CASSSGQGIDFGYTF
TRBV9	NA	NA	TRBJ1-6	TGTGCCAGCAGCGTAGCACGGGGGCCCCTCCACTTT	CASSVARGPLHF
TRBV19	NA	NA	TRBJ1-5	TGTGCCAGTAGTCCCCCAACCCGGGATATAGGCAATCAGCCCCAGCATTTT	CASSPPTRDIGNQPQHF
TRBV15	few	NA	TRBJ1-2	TGTGCCACCAGCAGCCCGCGGATTGGGGGGGCCTATGGCTACACCTTC	CATSSPRIGGAYGYTF
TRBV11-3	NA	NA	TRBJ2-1	TGTGCCAGCAGCTTAGGGGGGGATGCGAATGAGCAGTTCTTC	CASSLGGDANEQFF
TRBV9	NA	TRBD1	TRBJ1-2	TGTGCCAGCAGCCTCCGGGACAGGGGGTCTTGGAGCTACACCTTC	CASSLRDRGSWSYTF
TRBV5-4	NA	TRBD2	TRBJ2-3	TGTGCCAGCAGCCGACTAGCGGGGGACACAGATACGCAGTATTTT	CASSRLAGDTDTQYF
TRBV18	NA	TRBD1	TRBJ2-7	TGTGCCAGCTCACCTACCGGACAGGGCTACGAGCAGTACTTC	CASSPTGQGYEQYF
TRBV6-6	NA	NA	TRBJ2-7	TGTGCCAGCGAAATGGACAGATCCGAGCAGTACTTC	CASEMDRSEQYF
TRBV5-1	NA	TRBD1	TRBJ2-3	TGCGCCAGCACCCTAGGACAGGGGAACGCAGATACGCAGTATTTT	CASTLGQGNADTQYF
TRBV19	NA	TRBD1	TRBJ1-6	TGTGCCAGTAGTCGCAACAGGGGGAGTAGCTCCTATAATTCACCCCTCCACTTT	CASSRNRGSSSYNSPLHF
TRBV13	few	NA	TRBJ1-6	TGTGCCAGTACGGGGGTTGGGTCACCCCTCCACTTT	CASTGVGSPLHF